The sample holds many counts of the clone carrying this T cell receptor (beta chain). Antigen: not known. Time point of the sample: newly diagnosed GD, antithyroid drugs for less than 3 months. PBMC-derived RNA was used for the TCR library. This entry is derived from a study of regulatory T cells in long-lasting Graves disease. Study conclusions and caveats: With some 2,700 shared public clonotypes, persistent patients exceeded new patients, who shared approximately 880. Having few samples may have compromised the accuracy.

The CDR3 extends over 15 amino acids. The J segment lost 3 bases and the V segment lost 5 bases, leaving 9 bases of the junction unmatched. Library construction for TCR beta used iRepertoire HTBI primers and Arm-PCR of CDR3 regions. Each CDR3 protein gets one entry after TCRdb re-called the multiplex PCR reads with MiXCR. The sample gives approximately 400,000 distinct CDR3 sequences, about 15% of which show up once; 16% is in the top ten. This sample was shared with a second study, whose subject was T cells in Graves' hyperthyroidism and ophthalmopathy. As that study records: Ophthalmopathy cases were set apart from stable hyperthyroidism by a 13 V-J model.

The clonotype originates from a woman aged 25 to 39 with Graves disease. V and J are TRBV12-3 or TRBV12-4 and TRBJ2-7, with 8 nucleotides matching TRBD1. The starting material was peripheral blood mononuclear cells (PBMCs), obtained at new diagnosis, from a patient treated with antithyroid drugs. The CDR3 is CASSKKTGEHYEQYF. Written as DNA, the CDR3 is TGTGCCAGCAGTAAAAAGACAGGGGAACACTACGAGCAGTACTTC.